This T cell receptor (beta chain) was sequenced in a study of post-analysis software for immune sequencing data. The overall study: Recorded subtypes: relapsing-remitting, secondary progressive, progressive-relapsing; some patients unannotated.

Trimming shortened V by 4 bases and J by 3 bases, and 20 bases separated the two germline ends. Per germline, CDR1 SGHRS and CDR2 YFSETQ. The CDR3 is made up of 16 amino acids. Unique molecular identifiers were carried by the TCR beta cDNA libraries. TCRdb itself ran the PCR reads through MiXCR, one entry per CDR3 protein. This sample has some 450,000 distinct CDR3 sequences; roughly 46% occur once, and the top ten carry around 10%. The table lists this clonotype with a few counts. Its specificity is not known. Study conclusions and caveats: Four to six TRBV segments were more frequent in patients than controls; TRBV5-6, TRBV5-1 and TRBV20-1 belonged to this group.

This TCR derives from a girl aged 10-17 years with multiple sclerosis. Sequencing input: blood. V gene TRBV5-1 combines with J gene TRBJ2-7, with D tentatively TRBD2 (7 bases). In nucleotides, the CDR3 is TGCGCCAGCAGCCTGGGGCGGGGGCACTCATTCTACGAGCAGTACTTC. Protein: CASSLGRGHSFYEQYF.